The 31 T cell receptor beta chains presented below share a single source sample, sequenced in a study of blood T cell repertoires in COVID-19. Using immunoSEQ multiplex PCR, the repertoire was profiled, and TCRdb retains in-frame clones only, with some absent. The sample consists of about 250,000 clones, around 85% of them appearing once. Sequencing was performed on peripheral blood. These receptors were obtained from a man older than 75 with acute or convalescent COVID-19.

This sequence joins TRBV10-3 and TRBJ1-1; D is possibly TRBD1 (6 bases). The germline V gene encodes CDR1 ENHRY and CDR2 SYGVKD. The CDR3 covers 13 residues. With 3 bases removed from V and 3 bases from J, the gap between germline ends came to 8 bases. For the CDR3, the DNA is TGTGCCATCAGTGAAAACAGGGACACTGAAGCTTTCTTT. Amino acid sequence: CAISENRDTEAFF.

The genes are TRBV5-1 and TRBJ2-2; 7 bases fit TRBD1. CDR1 SGHRS and CDR2 YFSETQ come from the germline V gene. The V and J ends lost 4 bases and 7 bases, in that order; junction bases with no gene match: 7. The CDR3 runs 14 residues. CDR3 region: CASSVDREDGELFF. In DNA form, the CDR3 reads TGCGCCAGCAGCGTCGACAGGGAAGACGGGGAGCTGTTTTTT.

V usage is TRBV15 and J usage is TRBJ2-1; TRBD1 aligns across 10 bases. Germline CDR1 reads LNHNV; CDR2 reads YYDKDF (reference sequence). The CDR3 is made up of 16 amino acids. Trimming cost V 4 bases and J 7 bases; bases outside gene matches: 10. The CDR3 protein is CATSKVLGQGMNEQFF. In nucleotides, the CDR3 is TGTGCCACCAGCAAGGTTTTGGGACAGGGGATGAATGAGCAGTTCTTC.

The V gene is TRBV6-5, the J gene TRBJ1-1; a possible D gene is TRBD1 (6 bases). V lost 0 bases to trimming and J lost 5 bases, with 13 bases between them. The CDR3 length is 15 residues. The germline gives CDR1 MNHEY, CDR2 SVGAGI. CDR3 nucleotides: TGTGCCAGCAGTTACTCGGCGGGGGCGGGAACTGAAGCTTTCTTT. This sequence encodes CASSYSAGAGTEAFF.

This clone was found a few times. This sequence joins TRBV5-1 and TRBJ2-5, with a possible D match to TRBD1 (6 bases). The CDR3 runs 20 residues. V lost 0 bases to trimming and J lost 5 bases, with 29 bases between them. CDR1 and CDR2 from the germline V gene are SGHRS and YFSETQ. CDR3: CASSLGGPVGARLQRETQYF. The CDR3 DNA reads TGCGCCAGCAGCTTGGGGGGGCCAGTAGGCGCCAGGCTTCAGAGGGAGACCCAGTACTTC. Full variable domain (remainder filled in from reference TRBV5-1 and TRBJ2-5): KAGVTQTPRYLIKTRGQQVTLSCSPISGHRSVSWYQQTPGQGLQFLFEYFSETQRNKGNFPGRFSGRQFSNSRSEMNVSTLELGDSALYLCASSLGGPVGARLQRETQYFGPGTRLLVL.

The V gene is TRBV6-2 or TRBV6-3, the J gene TRBJ2-1, with TRBD2 matching 8 bases. V was pared by 2 bases and J by 6 bases, with 6 bases of the junction left unmatched. This CDR3 has 15 residues. The germline V gene has CDR1 MNHEY and CDR2 SVGEGT. The CDR3 region has the DNA TGTGCCAGCAGTTACCTAGCGGGCTCGTTCAATGAGCAGTTCTTC. Protein product: CASSYLAGSFNEQFF.

This sequence joins TRBV27 and TRBJ2-1; TRBD2 is a possible D gene (5 bases). V lost 3 bases to trimming and J lost 4 bases, with 13 bases between them. The CDR3 sequence is 15 residues long. Germline V gene lookup returns CDR1 MNHEY and CDR2 SMNVEV (reference sequence). CDR3 DNA sequence: TGTGCCAGCAGTTTTGTAGGGAGACTATACAATGAGCAGTTCTTC. Translating it yields CASSFVGRLYNEQFF.

The V gene is TRBV27, the J gene TRBJ1-5; D might be TRBD1 (5 bases). CDR3 size: 17 residues. Trimming pared 6 bases from V and 5 bases from J, leaving 23 bases between. CDR1 is MNHEY, CDR2 SMNVEV, per germline (reference sequence). The CDR3 DNA reads TGTGCCAGCAGCCAGCGGGCCAGGGATCCTCCAGATCAGCCCCAGCATTTT. It is translated as CASSQRARDPPDQPQHF.

The rearrangement uses TRBV21-1 and TRBJ2-1; the DNA was not used to check the table's D call, TRBD1. TRBV21-1 is reported as a pseudogene. The CDR3 is made up of 15 amino acids. The CDR3 DNA is TGTGCCAGCAGCTCCAACGGGGACAGGGTGAGGGAGCAGTTCTTC. Amino acids: CASSSNGDRVREQFF.

V is TRBV2 and J is TRBJ2-3; D is unclear. This CDR3 is built from 14 residues. V lost 0 bases and J lost 3, with 7 bases in between. Germline CDR1 is SNHLY and CDR2 is FYNNEI. Here the CDR3 DNA reads TGTGCCAGCAGTGAAGCGGCTAGAACAGATACGCAGTATTTT. Protein product: CASSEAARTDTQYF. Drawing the rest from reference TRBV2 and TRBJ2-3, the complete variable domain is EPEVTQTPSHQVTQMGQEVILRCVPISNHLYFYWYRQILGQKVEFLVSFYNNEISEKSEIFDDQFSVERPDGSNFTLKIRSTKLEDSAMYFCASSEAARTDTQYFGPGTRLTVL.

The chain combines TRBV12-5 with TRBJ2-3; a weak D match, TRBD2 (7 bases). This CDR3 comprises 14 residues. Germline V gene sequence: CDR1 LGHNT, CDR2 FRNRAP. V was clipped by 2 bases and J by 6 bases, with 12 bases between them. The CDR3 here is CASGLRGARDTQYF. In DNA, the CDR3 is TGTGCTAGTGGTTTGCGGGGGGCAAGGGATACGCAGTATTTT. Variable domain in full (rest from reference TRBV12-5 and TRBJ2-3): DARVTQTPRHKVTEMGQEVTMRCQPILGHNTVFWYRQTMMQGLELLAYFRNRAPLDDSGMPKDRFSAEMPDATLATLKIQPSEPRDSAVYFCASGLRGARDTQYFGPGTRLTVL.

The CDR3 here is CASRSAGVTYNEQFF. The CDR3 nucleotides read TGTGCCAGTAGGTCGGCGGGAGTGACCTACAATGAGCAGTTCTTC. The V call is TRBV19, the J call TRBJ2-1, with 7 bases matching TRBD2. The V segment lost 6 bases and the J segment 2 bases; nucleotides outside the gene matches: 7. The CDR3 is 15 amino acids. Germline CDR1 is LNHDA and CDR2 is SQIVND (reference sequence).

This rearrangement joins TRBV28 to TRBJ1-2, with D unclear. V shed 4 bases and J shed 0 bases, with 15 bases lying between them. CDR1 is MDHEN, CDR2 SYDVKM, per germline. The CDR3 has 16 amino acids. This chain's CDR3 is CASSSTLTPTNYGYTF. DNA of the CDR3: TGTGCCAGCAGTTCGACCCTGACACCTACTAACTATGGCTACACCTTC.

The rearrangement uses TRBV5-4 and TRBJ2-1; 7 bases match TRBD2. CDR1 and CDR2 (germline): SGHNT, YYREEE (reference sequence). Trimming took 5 bases from V and 4 from J; bases not matched to a gene: 15. The CDR3 totals 17 residues. The CDR3 DNA reads TGTGCCAGCAGTCTCGCATCGGGCGGGGGAAGTTACAATGAGCAGTTCTTC. Translating gives CASSLASGGGSYNEQFF. Together with reference TRBV5-4 and TRBJ2-1, the CDR3 gives the full variable domain: ETGVTQSPTHLIKTRGQQVTLRCSSQSGHNTVSWYQQALGQGPQFIFQYYREEENGRGNFPPRFSGLQFPNYSSELNVNALELDDSALYLCASSLASGGGSYNEQFFGPGTRLTVL.

The chain joins TRBV6-1 to TRBJ1-3; no clear D. CDR1 MNHNS and CDR2 SASEGT come from the germline V gene. V gave up 3 bases and J gave up 3 bases, with 18 bases separating them. The CDR3 has 17 residues. Here the CDR3 reads CASSDGPTTFYGNTIYF. CDR3 nucleotides: TGTGCCAGCAGTGACGGCCCGACTACTTTTTATGGAAACACCATATATTTT.

The chain couples TRBV7-2 to TRBJ2-1, with 10 nucleotides matching TRBD1. J was trimmed by 8 bases and V by 1 base; bases with no gene match: 8. CDR1 and CDR2 from the germline V gene are SGHTA and FQGNSA. This CDR3 is 16 amino acids long. The CDR3 loop is CASSLGARTGGYEQFF. DNA of the CDR3: TGTGCCAGCAGCTTAGGGGCTCGGACAGGGGGGTATGAGCAGTTCTTC. Based on the CDR3 plus reference TRBV7-2 and TRBJ2-1, the full variable domain is GAGVSQSPSNKVTEKGKDVELRCDPISGHTALYWYRQSLGQGLEFLIYFQGNSAPDKSGLPSDRFSAERTGGSVSTLTIQRTQQEDSAVYLCASSLGARTGGYEQFFGPGTRLTVL.

CDR3 sequence: CATGWGGQETQYF. CDR3 DNA: TGTGCCACCGGATGGGGGGGCCAAGAGACCCAGTACTTC. The chain is built from TRBV15 and TRBJ2-5; 7 nucleotides line up with TRBD2. The CDR3 covers 13 residues. V shed 8 bases and J 1 base; nucleotides not matched to a gene: 4. CDR1 and CDR2 from the germline V gene are LNHNV and YYDKDF (reference sequence).

CDR3 DNA: TGTGCCAGCAGCTTAGCAGGGGGTTCGGCATATGAGCAGTTCTTC. This codes for CASSLAGGSAYEQFF. The rearrangement links TRBV7-2 to TRBJ2-1; D perhaps matches TRBD1 (6 bases). Germline V gene lookup returns CDR1 SGHTA and CDR2 FQGNSA. The V end lost 0 bases, the J end lost 8 bases, and 14 bases lay between the germline ends. The length of the CDR3 is 15 residues.

The rearrangement links TRBV6-5 to TRBJ1-6, with 7 bases fitting TRBD1. CDR1 and CDR2 from the germline V gene are MNHEY and SVGAGI. The V gene end was trimmed by 2 bases and the J gene end by 4 bases; junction bases not matched to a gene: 2. CDR3 length equals 15 residues. CDR3 nucleotide sequence: TGTGCCAGCAGTTACGGGACAGCATATAATTCACCCCTCCACTTT. This sequence encodes CASSYGTAYNSPLHF.

The CDR3 DNA sequence: TGTGCCAGCAGTTTATGGAAAACAGACAATGAGCAGTTCTTC. This encodes CASSLWKTDNEQFF. The gene calls are TRBV28 and TRBJ2-1; no firm D call. Trimming shortened V by 0 bases and J by 5 bases, and 8 bases separated the two germline ends. Germline assignment: CDR1 MDHEN and CDR2 SYDVKM. The CDR3 is made up of 14 amino acids. The variable domain in full, completed from reference TRBV28 and TRBJ2-1, reads DVKVTQSSRYLVKRTGEKVFLECVQDMDHENMFWYRQDPGLGLRLIYFSYDVKMKEKGDIPEGYSVSREKKERFSLILESASTNQTSMYLCASSLWKTDNEQFFGPGTRLTVL.

This chain connects TRBV4-1 to TRBJ2-5; D is perhaps TRBD2 (6 bases). The CDR3 sequence is 15 residues long. Germline V gene sequence: CDR1 MGHRA, CDR2 YSYEKL. V lost 0 bases and J 5 bases, leaving 13 bases between the germline ends. CDR3 DNA sequence: TGCGCCAGCAGCCAAGATCGGGGGTTGGGGGAGACCCAGTACTTC. This encodes CASSQDRGLGETQYF.

In this sample, this clone turned up a few times. The chain uses TRBV6-6 and TRBJ1-1, with D uncertain. The CDR3 is 13 residues long. Germline CDR1 and CDR2: MNHNY and SVGAGI (reference sequence). Trimming left V 6 bases short and J 2 bases short, with 10 bases between. CDR3 region: CASSPAGNTEAFF. CDR3 coding DNA: TGTGCCAGCAGCCCGGCGGGAAACACTGAAGCTTTCTTT.

The chain employs TRBV2 and TRBJ2-2; 10 bases fit TRBD2. Germline V CDR1 and CDR2: SNHLY, FYNNEI. The J segment lost 7 bases and the V segment lost 11 bases, leaving 10 bases of the junction unmatched. CDR3 length: 14 amino acids. CDR3 region: CAGNLAGEGGELFF. For the CDR3, the DNA is TGTGCCGGAAATCTAGCGGGGGAAGGCGGGGAGCTGTTTTTT.

V and J are TRBV27 and TRBJ1-5, with 9 bases fitting TRBD1. The germline V gene encodes CDR1 MNHEY and CDR2 SMNVEV (reference sequence). The CDR3 spans 14 residues. The ends lost 6 bases at V and 6 bases at J; junction bases unmatched: 6. This chain's CDR3 is CASRNRGPSQPQHF. Here the CDR3 DNA reads TGTGCCAGCAGGAACAGGGGGCCGAGTCAGCCCCAGCATTTT.

The V call is TRBV25-1, the J call TRBJ1-4, with TRBD1 matching 10 bases. The CDR3 extends over 16 amino acids. V lost 2 bases, J lost 3 bases, and 3 bases stayed unmatched. CDR1 is MGHDK and CDR2 is SYGVNS in the germline V gene. The DNA for the CDR3 is TGTGCCAGCAGTGAACCGGGACAGGGGTCTAATGAAAAACTGTTTTTT. Translation gives CASSEPGQGSNEKLFF. Looking up the rest from reference TRBV25-1 and TRBJ1-4 gives the full variable domain: EADIYQTPRYLVIGTGKKITLECSQTMGHDKMYWYQQDPGMELHLIHYSYGVNSTEKGDLSSESTVSRIRTEHFPLTLESARPSHTSQYLCASSEPGQGSNEKLFFGSGTQLSVL.

CDR3 amino acids: CATSDLRTSGDTQYF. The CDR3, as DNA: TGTGCCACCAGTGATTTAAGGACTAGTGGGGATACGCAGTATTTT. The genes are TRBV24-1 and TRBJ2-3; 7 positions agree with TRBD2. CDR3 length: 15 residues. Losses at the gene ends were 1 base for V and 6 bases for J; bases not matched to a gene: 6. Germline loops: CDR1 KGHDR, CDR2 SFDVKD.

This clone was found once. The J gene is TRBJ2-5, the V gene TRBV28, with 8 bases lining up with TRBD2. The CDR3 has 14 residues. The junction had 10 bases not matched to a gene; V was cut back by 8 bases and J by 5 bases. CDR1 is MDHEN, CDR2 SYDVKM, per germline. The CDR3 DNA reads as TGTGCCAGCGTGGCGGGGGGCCTCCGTGAGACCCAGTACTTC. Its protein is CASVAGGLRETQYF.

The table lists this clone with a few counts. The chain combines TRBV18 with TRBJ1-3; D is possibly TRBD1 (6 bases). Germline V gives CDR1 KGHSH, CDR2 LQKENI. The CDR3 runs 15 residues. Trimming removed 3 bases at V and 0 bases at J, with 9 bases between. DNA of the CDR3: TGTGCCAGCTCACCCGACAGGTCCTCTGGAAACACCATATATTTT. Residues: CASSPDRSSGNTIYF.

CDR3 sequence reads: CASWGGVGNQPQHF. CDR3 bases: TGTGCCAGCTGGGGAGGGGTGGGCAATCAGCCCCAGCATTTT. The V gene is TRBV28, the J gene TRBJ1-5; possible D gene TRBD1, 5 bases. The germline CDR1 and CDR2 sequences are MDHEN and SYDVKM. V gave up 8 bases and J gave up 2 bases, with 13 bases separating them. The CDR3 covers 14 residues.

The V and J genes are TRBV5-4 and TRBJ2-2; tentatively, D is TRBD2 (6 bases). Between the trimmed V and J ends, which lost 1 base and 6 bases, there was a span of 7 bases. In germline, CDR1 is SGHNT, CDR2 YYREEE (reference sequence). The CDR3 totals 13 residues. The CDR3 sequence is CASSLRDSGELFF. The DNA of the CDR3 is TGTGCCAGCAGCTTGAGGGACTCCGGGGAGCTGTTTTTT. Full variable domain (missing parts from reference TRBV5-4 and TRBJ2-2): ETGVTQSPTHLIKTRGQQVTLRCSSQSGHNTVSWYQQALGQGPQFIFQYYREEENGRGNFPPRFSGLQFPNYSSELNVNALELDDSALYLCASSLRDSGELFFGEGSRLTVL.

The CDR3 loop reads CASGGTGPNYGYTF. The CDR3 coding sequence is TGTGCCAGCGGGGGGACAGGGCCAAACTATGGCTACACCTTC. This chain links TRBV28 with TRBJ1-2; 9 bases line up with TRBD1. Per the germline V gene, CDR1 is MDHEN and CDR2 is SYDVKM. The CDR3 totals 14 residues. J lost 2 bases, V lost 8 bases, and 6 bases had no gene match.